This entry is about one T cell receptor beta chain. Its antigen is not identified. One heparinised draw of blood, averaging approximately 110 mL, came from each donor. Reverse transcription of all isolated RNA meant that expressed TCRB transcripts were sequenced. TCRdb's table, derived via immunoSEQ multiplex PCR, lists solely in-frame clones and lacks some. The repertoire includes under 400,000 clones, around 12% of them detected once, and roughly 0.0097% sits in the top ten. V shed 5 bases and J 7 bases; nucleotides not matched to a gene: 5. There are 14 residues in the CDR3. The germline gives CDR1 MNHEY, CDR2 SVGAGI. The data derive from a study of beta chain features in type 1 diabetes. About the research overall: Cells sorted and examined across all samples totaled approximately 110 million.

General observations from the study: Fewer insertions but more deletions were seen at VDJ junctions in type 1 diabetes patients. Amplification by PCR could prefer shorter templates, with the same effect in patients and controls. The study found moderately but significantly shorter TCRB CDR3s in all four CD4+ subsets of Type 1 diabetes patients.

This chain uses TRBV6-5 with TRBJ1-5, with 10 bases aligning to TRBD1. Sequenced sample: naive CD4+ T cells from blood. The TCR originated in a woman younger than 30 with type 1 diabetes. CDR3 sequence (DNA): TGTGCCAGCAGTCCCCGGGACAGGGGACAGCCCCAGCATTTT. Its translation is CASSPRDRGQPQHF.